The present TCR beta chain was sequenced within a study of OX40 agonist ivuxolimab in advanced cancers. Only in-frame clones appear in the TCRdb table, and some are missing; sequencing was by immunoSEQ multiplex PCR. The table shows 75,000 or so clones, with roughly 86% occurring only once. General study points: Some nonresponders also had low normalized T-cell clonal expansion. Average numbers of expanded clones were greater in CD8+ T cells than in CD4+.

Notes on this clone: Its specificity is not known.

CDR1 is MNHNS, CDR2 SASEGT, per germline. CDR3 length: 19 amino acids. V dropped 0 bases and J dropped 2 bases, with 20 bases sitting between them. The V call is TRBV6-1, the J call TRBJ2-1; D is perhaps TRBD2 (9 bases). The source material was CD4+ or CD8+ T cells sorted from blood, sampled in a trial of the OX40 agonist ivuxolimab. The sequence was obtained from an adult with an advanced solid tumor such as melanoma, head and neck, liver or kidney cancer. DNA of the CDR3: TGTGCCAGCAGTGAAGCTGCAGGGGGCAGCGGGAGGACCTACAATGAGCAGTTCTTC. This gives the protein CASSEAAGGSGRTYNEQFF.